The T cell receptor (beta chain) described here comes from a study of blood T cell repertoires in COVID-19. The count of this clone is one. The junction departs from the called germline gene at one end, perhaps through a read error. Germline values: CDR1 MDHEN, CDR2 SYDVKM. The CDR3 runs to 14 residues. Original processing notes: Quantification of nucleated cells was approximated via reference gene primer amplification. The protocol was immunoSEQ multiplex PCR, while the TCRdb copy is restricted to in-frame clones and leaves out a portion. V and J calls and clone size are copied from that table; D and trimming were computed from the DNA. Here the sample spans over 40,000 clones, 82% being singletons.

The sequencing sample was made of peripheral blood. The chain couples TRBV28 to TRBJ2-7; 13 nucleotides match TRBD2. The TCR originated in a human donor in a cohort sampled during active COVID-19. CDR3 nucleotide sequence: TGTGCCGCGAAACCCGGACTAGCGGGAGAAGGCGGGGACTTC. Residues: CAAKPGLAGEGGDF.